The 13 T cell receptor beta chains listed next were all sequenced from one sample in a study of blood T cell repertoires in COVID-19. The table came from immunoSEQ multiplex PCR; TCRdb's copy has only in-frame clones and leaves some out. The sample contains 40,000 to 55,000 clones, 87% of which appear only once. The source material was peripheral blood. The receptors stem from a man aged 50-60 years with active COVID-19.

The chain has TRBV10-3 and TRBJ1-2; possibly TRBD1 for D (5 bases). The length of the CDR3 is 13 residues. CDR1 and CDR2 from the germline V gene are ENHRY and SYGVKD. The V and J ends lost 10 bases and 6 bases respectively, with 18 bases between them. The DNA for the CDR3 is TGTGCCACCCGCACAGGCTCAAAGGATGGCTACACCTTC. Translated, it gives CATRTGSKDGYTF.

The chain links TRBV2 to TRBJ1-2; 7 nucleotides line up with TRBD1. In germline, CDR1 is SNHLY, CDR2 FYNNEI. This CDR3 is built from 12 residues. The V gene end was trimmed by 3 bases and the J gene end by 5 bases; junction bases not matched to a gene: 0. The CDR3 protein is CASSEGQYGYTF. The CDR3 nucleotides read TGTGCCAGCAGTGAGGGACAGTATGGCTACACCTTC.

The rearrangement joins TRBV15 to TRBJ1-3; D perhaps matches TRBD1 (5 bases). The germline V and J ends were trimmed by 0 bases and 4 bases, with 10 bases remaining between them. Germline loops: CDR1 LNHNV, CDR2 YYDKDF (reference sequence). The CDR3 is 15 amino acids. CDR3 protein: CATSRDRAGGNTIYF. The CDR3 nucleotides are TGTGCCACCAGCAGAGACAGGGCAGGGGGAAACACCATATATTTT.

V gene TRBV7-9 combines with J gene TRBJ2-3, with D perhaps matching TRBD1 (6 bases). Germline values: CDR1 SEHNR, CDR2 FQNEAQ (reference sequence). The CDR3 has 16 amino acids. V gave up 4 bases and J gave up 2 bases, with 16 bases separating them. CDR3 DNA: TGTGCCAGCAGCTCACGGGACACGGGAATCACAGATACGCAGTATTTT. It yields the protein CASSSRDTGITDTQYF.

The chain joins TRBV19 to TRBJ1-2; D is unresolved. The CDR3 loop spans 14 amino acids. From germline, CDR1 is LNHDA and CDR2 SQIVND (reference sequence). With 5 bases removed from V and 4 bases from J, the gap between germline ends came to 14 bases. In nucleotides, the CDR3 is TGTGCCAGTAGTGACCGAGGGCGCCTCTATGGCTACACCTTC. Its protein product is CASSDRGRLYGYTF.

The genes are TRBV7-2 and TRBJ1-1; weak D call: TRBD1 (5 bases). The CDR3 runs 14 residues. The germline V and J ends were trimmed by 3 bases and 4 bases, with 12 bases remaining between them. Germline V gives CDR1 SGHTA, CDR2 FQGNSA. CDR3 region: CASSFQGMITEAFF. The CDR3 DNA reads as TGTGCCAGCAGCTTTCAGGGTATGATCACTGAAGCTTTCTTT.

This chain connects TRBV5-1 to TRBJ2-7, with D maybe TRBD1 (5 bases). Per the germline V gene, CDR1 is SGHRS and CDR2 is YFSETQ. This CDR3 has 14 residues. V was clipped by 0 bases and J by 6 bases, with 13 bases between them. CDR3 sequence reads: CASSLGARRAEQYF. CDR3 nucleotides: TGCGCCAGCAGCTTGGGGGCCCGCAGGGCCGAGCAGTACTTC.

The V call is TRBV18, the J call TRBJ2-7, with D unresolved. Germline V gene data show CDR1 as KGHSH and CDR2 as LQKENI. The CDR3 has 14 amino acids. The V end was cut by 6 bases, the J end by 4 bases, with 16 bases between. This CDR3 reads CASSPPHSPYEQYF. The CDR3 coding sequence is TGTGCCAGCTCTCCCCCGCACAGTCCTTACGAGCAGTACTTC.

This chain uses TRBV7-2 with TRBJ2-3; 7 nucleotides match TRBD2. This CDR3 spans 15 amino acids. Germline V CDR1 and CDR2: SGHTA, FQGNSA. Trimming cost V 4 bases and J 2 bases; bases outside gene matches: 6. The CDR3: CASSSLAVITDTQYF. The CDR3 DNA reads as TGTGCCAGCAGCTCCCTAGCGGTGATCACAGATACGCAGTATTTT.

This CDR3 reads CAWSWGGAGAYEQYF. CDR3 nucleotides: TGTGCCTGGAGTTGGGGGGGCGCTGGGGCCTACGAGCAGTACTTC. The rearrangement joins TRBV30 to TRBJ2-7; TRBD2 might be the D (7 bases). CDR1 is GTSNPN and CDR2 is SVGIG in the germline V gene (reference sequence). This CDR3 has 15 amino acids. Between the trimmed V and J ends, which lost 2 bases and 2 bases, there was a span of 16 bases.

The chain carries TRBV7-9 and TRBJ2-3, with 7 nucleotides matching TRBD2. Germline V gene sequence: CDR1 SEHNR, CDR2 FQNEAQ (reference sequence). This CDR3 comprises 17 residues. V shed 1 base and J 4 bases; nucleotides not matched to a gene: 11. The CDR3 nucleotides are TGTGCCAGCAGCTTAGTTCTTGCGGGGGTGTACTCAGATACGCAGTATTTT. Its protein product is CASSLVLAGVYSDTQYF. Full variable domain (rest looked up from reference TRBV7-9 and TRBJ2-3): DTGVSQNPRHKITKRGQNVTFRCDPISEHNRLYWYRQTLGQGPEFLTYFQNEAQLEKSRLLSDRFSAERPKGSFSTLEIQRTEQGDSAMYLCASSLVLAGVYSDTQYFGPGTRLTVL.

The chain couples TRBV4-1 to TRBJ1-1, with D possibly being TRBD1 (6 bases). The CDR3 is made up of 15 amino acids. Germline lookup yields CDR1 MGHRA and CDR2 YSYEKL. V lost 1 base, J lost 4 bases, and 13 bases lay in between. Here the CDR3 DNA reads TGCGCCAGCAGCCAAGTTAGCGGGACAACCACTGAAGCTTTCTTT. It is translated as CASSQVSGTTTEAFF.

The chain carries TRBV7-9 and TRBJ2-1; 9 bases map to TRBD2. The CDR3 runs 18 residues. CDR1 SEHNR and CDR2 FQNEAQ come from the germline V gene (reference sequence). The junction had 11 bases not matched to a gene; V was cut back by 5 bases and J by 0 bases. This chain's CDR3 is CASSPPSGETSSYNEQFF. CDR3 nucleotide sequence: TGTGCCAGCAGCCCCCCTAGCGGGGAAACAAGCTCCTACAATGAGCAGTTCTTC.